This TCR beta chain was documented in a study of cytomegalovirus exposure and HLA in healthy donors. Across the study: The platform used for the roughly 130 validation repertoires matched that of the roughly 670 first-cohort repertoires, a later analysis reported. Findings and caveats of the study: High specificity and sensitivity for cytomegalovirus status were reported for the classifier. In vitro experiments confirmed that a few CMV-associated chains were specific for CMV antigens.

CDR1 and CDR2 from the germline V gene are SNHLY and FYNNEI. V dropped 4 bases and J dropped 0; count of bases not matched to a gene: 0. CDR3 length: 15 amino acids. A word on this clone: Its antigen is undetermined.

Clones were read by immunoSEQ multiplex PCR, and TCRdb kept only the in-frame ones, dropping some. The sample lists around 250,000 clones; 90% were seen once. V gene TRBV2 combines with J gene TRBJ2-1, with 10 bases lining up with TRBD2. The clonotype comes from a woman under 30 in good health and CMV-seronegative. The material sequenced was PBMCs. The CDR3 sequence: CASSASGGSYNEQFF. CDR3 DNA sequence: TGTGCCAGCAGTGCTAGCGGGGGCTCCTACAATGAGCAGTTCTTC. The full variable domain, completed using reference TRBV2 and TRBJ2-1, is EPEVTQTPSHQVTQMGQEVILRCVPISNHLYFYWYRQILGQKVEFLVSFYNNEISEKSEIFDDQFSVERPDGSNFTLKIRSTKLEDSAMYFCASSASGGSYNEQFFGPGTRLTVL.